This TCR beta chain is drawn from a study of post-analysis software for immune sequencing data. Study-level background: Progressive-relapsing, secondary progressive and relapsing-remitting multiple sclerosis were among the disease courses included.

Germline CDR1 reads LGHNA; CDR2 reads YNFKEQ. The CDR3 is made up of 15 amino acids. V lost 0 bases and J 1 base, leaving 9 bases between the germline ends. Study results and caveats: Controls' normalized Chao1 diversity significantly exceeded that of multiple sclerosis patients. Controls showed lower frequencies than patients for four to six TRBV segments, and TRBV5-6, TRBV5-1 and TRBV20-1 were among these.

The authors incorporated unique molecular identifiers into the TCR beta cDNA libraries. MiXCR, run by TCRdb on the PCR reads, gives a single entry per CDR3 protein. The repertoire includes hundreds of thousands of distinct CDR3 sequences, roughly 30% of them detected once, and around 0.55% sits in the top ten. This clonotype has at least ten counts. Antigen: not known. The sequence derives from a girl aged 5 to 17 with multiple sclerosis. Input material: blood. V gene TRBV4-2 combines with J gene TRBJ2-5; D unresolved. CDR3 nucleotide sequence: TGTGCCAGCAGCCAAGATTTGGGTAGCCAAGAGACCCAGTACTTC. It is translated as CASSQDLGSQETQYF.